These T cell receptor beta chains were read from a single sample in a study of technical replicates of blood from a handful of donors. TCRdb's table, derived via immunoSEQ multiplex PCR, lists solely in-frame clones and lacks some. The table records tens of thousands of clones, about 90% of them present only once. The sample taken for sequencing was T cells isolated from PBMCs. These TCRs come from a human donor in good health. The CDR3 runs from the conserved cysteine through the conserved F or W. A D gene is named only where the DNA matches it firmly. The size entry is marked missing in some rows and otherwise reads once, few, many or a size class.

J,size,D,V,DNA,CDR3
TRBJ2-1,.,TRBD2,TRBV29-1,TGCAGCGTTGGCAAGGGAGGGGAATTGTATGAGCAGTTCTTC,CSVGKGGELYEQFF
TRBJ1-1,few,.,TRBV6-5,TGTGCCAGCAGTTACAGCGGGGGGGGCGTAGACACTGAAGCTTTCTTT,CASSYSGGGVDTEAFF
TRBJ1-4,.,TRBD1,TRBV18,TGTGCCAGCTCAAAGACAGGGGCGGAGAATGAAAAACTGTTTTTT,CASSKTGAENEKLFF
TRBJ2-5,.,.,TRBV6-4,TGTGCCAGCAGTGACTCTCCGTCCGCCGGGCAAGAGACCCAGTACTTC,CASSDSPSAGQETQYF
TRBJ2-3,.,TRBD2,TRBV9,TGTGCCAGCAGCGTAGAGGTGATAGCGGGAGCCACAGATACGCAGTATTTT,CASSVEVIAGATDTQYF
TRBJ2-1,.,TRBD2,TRBV15,TGTGCCACCAGCAGAGATCAGGGACTAGTGCGCAATGAGCAGTTCTTC,CATSRDQGLVRNEQFF
TRBJ1-1,.,TRBD1,TRBV4-1,TGCGCCAGCAGCCAAGTGCTAGTCTTTGGGACAGGGCCTTCCATGAACACTGAAGCTTTCTTT,CASSQVLVFGTGPSMNTEAFF
TRBJ2-6,.,.,TRBV19,TGTGCCAGTAGTATCCCCCCCGGGTCTGGGGCCAACGTCCTGACTTTC,CASSIPPGSGANVLTF
TRBJ2-1,once,TRBD2,TRBV5-1,TGCGCCAGCAGCTTAGCTAGCGGGAATACCAATGAGCAGTTCTTC,CASSLASGNTNEQFF
TRBJ2-3,once,TRBD2,TRBV27,TGTGCCAGCAGTTTATCTGGGACTAGCGGGAGATATACGCAGTATTTT,CASSLSGTSGRYTQYF
TRBJ2-2,.,.,TRBV6-5,TGTGCCAGCAGATCACAAGGGGCCGGGGAGCTGTTTTTT,CASRSQGAGELFF
TRBJ2-7,.,TRBD1,TRBV4-1,TGCGCCAGCAGCCCAGAGGGACAGGGGTTCGACGAGCAGTACTTC,CASSPEGQGFDEQYF
TRBJ2-2,.,TRBD1,TRBV28,TGTGCCAGCAACCGAGAGGGGACAGGGTTCCCCGGGGAGCTGTTTTTT,CASNREGTGFPGELFF
TRBJ2-1,.,.,TRBV18,TGTGCCAGCTCACCTAACAGTGACAATGAGCAGTTCTTC,CASSPNSDNEQFF
TRBJ2-1,.,.,TRBV5-1,TGCGCCAGCAGCTTGGCGGTCGATGAGCAGTTCTTC,CASSLAVDEQFF
TRBJ2-7,.,.,TRBV4-1,TGCGCCAGCAGTGCGGGAATTGCCTACGAGCAGTACTTC,CASSAGIAYEQYF
TRBJ1-1,.,.,TRBV14,TGTGCCAGCAGCTATGCCGGGGGCACTGAAGCTTTCTTT,CASSYAGGTEAFF
TRBJ2-7,.,TRBD2,TRBV28,TGTGCCAGCAGTGGGGCTAGCGGGAGTTACGAGCAGTACTTC,CASSGASGSYEQYF
TRBJ1-1,.,.,TRBV6-6,TGTGCCAGCAGTTACGTCGGGGGGGCCTCTGAAGCTTTCTTT,CASSYVGGASEAFF
TRBJ1-1,.,.,TRBV10-2,TGCGCCAGCAGTGATAGAGGGGGCACTGAAGCTTTCTTT,CASSDRGGTEAFF
TRBJ2-1,.,TRBD2,TRBV2,TGTGCCAGCAGTGGGGCGGGAGGAGAGCAGTTCTTC,CASSGAGGEQFF
TRBJ1-1,.,.,TRBV2,TGTGCCAGCAGTGGACGGACAGAGAACACTGAAGCCCTAAGGACAGAGAACACTGAAGCTTTCTTT,CASSGRTENTEALRTENTEAFF
TRBJ2-5,.,.,TRBV7-6,TGTGCCAGCAGCTCGAGCCCGTTTTTGGAGACCCAGTACTTC,CASSSSPFLETQYF
TRBJ1-2,.,.,TRBV5-1,TGCGCCAGCAGCTTGGTTGGTACCTTAGACTTCTATGGCTACACCTTC,CASSLVGTLDFYGYTF
TRBJ1-4,.,TRBD1,TRBV11-2,TGTGCCAGCAGCCCTCACACCAAACGACAGGGCGGACTGTTTTTT,CASSPHTKRQGGLFF
TRBJ2-5,once,.,TRBV7-7,TGTGCTAGCAGCTTAGCATCGGGGGAGACCCAGTACTTC,CASSLASGETQYF
TRBJ2-5,.,TRBD2,TRBV2,TGTGCCAGCAGGAATTTAGCGGGAGCGGAGACCCAGTACTTC,CASRNLAGAETQYF
TRBJ2-5,.,.,TRBV11-2,TGTGCCAGCAGCCCGGAAGGGCGCCCTCGGGGTGAGACCCAGTACTTC,CASSPEGRPRGETQYF
TRBJ1-6,.,.,TRBV2,TGTGCCAGCAGGGCCGGGAGCTCCTATAATTCACCCCTCCACTTT,CASRAGSSYNSPLHF
TRBJ2-7,.,TRBD1,TRBV2,TGTGCCAGCAGGGACAGGGGGCGCTTCCACGAGCAGTACTTC,CASRDRGRFHEQYF
TRBJ2-1,.,TRBD2,TRBV7-3,TGTGCCAGCAGCTTACTCGGGCGGGGGGCGATCAATGAGCAGTTCTTC,CASSLLGRGAINEQFF
TRBJ2-5,.,TRBD2,TRBV10-3,TGTGCCATCAGGGAGACTAGCGTCCAAGAGACCCAGTACTTC,CAIRETSVQETQYF
TRBJ2-2,many,.,TRBV4-1,TGCGCCAGCAGCCAATTAATAACGGTACACACCGGGGAGCTGTTTTTT,CASSQLITVHTGELFF
TRBJ2-3,.,TRBD2,TRBV7-9,TGTGCCAGCAGCGTTAGAGCGGGAGTCGTCTCGCAGTATTTT,CASSVRAGVVSQYF
TRBJ2-7,.,TRBD1,TRBV28,TGTGCCAGCAGGACCGGGACAGGGATCAACGAGCAGTACTTC,CASRTGTGINEQYF
TRBJ2-2,few,.,TRBV6-5,TGTGCCAGCAGTTACTCCGGCACCGGGGAGCTGTTTTTT,CASSYSGTGELFF
TRBJ2-1,.,TRBD1,TRBV4-1,TGCGCCAGCAGCCTAGGGGGCCCATTTAATGAGCAGTTCTTC,CASSLGGPFNEQFF
TRBJ1-1,once,.,TRBV19,TGTGCCAGTAGCCCCCGGGGGAACACTGAAGCTTTCTTT,CASSPRGNTEAFF
TRBJ2-3,.,TRBD2,TRBV4-1,TGCGCCAGCAGCCAAGATCTCCCGCGGACTAGCGGGAGGGCAGATACGCAGTATTTT,CASSQDLPRTSGRADTQYF
TRBJ1-5,few,.,TRBV21-1,TGTGCCAGCAGCAAAACGCCCCAGGACAGGGAAGTAGGACAGCCCCAGCATTTT,CASSKTPQDREVGQPQHF
TRBJ1-3,.,.,TRBV14,TGTGCCAGCAGCCAGACAGGCTCTGGAAACACCATATATTTT,CASSQTGSGNTIYF
TRBJ2-7,.,TRBD1,TRBV7-9,TGTGCCAGCAGCCATACCGGGACAGGGACCTCCTACGAGCAGTACTTC,CASSHTGTGTSYEQYF
TRBJ2-1,.,TRBD1,TRBV28,TGTGCCAGCCCTCCCCCCAGGACAGGGGACTACAATGAGCAGTTCTTC,CASPPPRTGDYNEQFF
TRBJ2-5,.,TRBD1,TRBV4-2,TGTGCCAGCAGCCAAGCTTCAGGACAGGGTCATTTTGGAGGAGAGACCCAGTACTTC,CASSQASGQGHFGGETQYF
TRBJ2-3,.,.,TRBV28,TGTGCCAGCAGTTTAGGAGGGCTGGGCACAGATACGCAGTATTTT,CASSLGGLGTDTQYF
TRBJ2-7,once,.,TRBV19,TGTGCCAGTAGCCTCGATACAATTTACGAGCAGTACTTC,CASSLDTIYEQYF
TRBJ2-7,.,TRBD1,TRBV10-3,TGTGCCATTAAATTGGGACAGGTCTACGAGCAGTACTTC,CAIKLGQVYEQYF
TRBJ1-3,.,.,TRBV6-5,TGTGCCAGCAGGCCAGGGGTCTCTGGAAACACCATATATTTT,CASRPGVSGNTIYF
TRBJ1-2,.,.,TRBV28,TGTGCCAGCAGGCCAAGGGACACTACCCATTCCCTCTATGGCTACACCTTC,CASRPRDTTHSLYGYTF
TRBJ1-4,.,.,TRBV10-3,TGTGCCTCTCGGGGGGGGACTCCGAATGAAAAACTGTTTTTT,CASRGGTPNEKLFF
TRBJ2-1,few,TRBD1,TRBV2,TGTGCCAGCAGATCCCGACAGGGTCGGAGCCGTCCCAATGAGCAGTTCTTC,CASRSRQGRSRPNEQFF
TRBJ2-1,.,TRBD2,TRBV6-1,TGTGCCAGCAGTGAGGGAGGGCCGCCCTACAATGAGCAGTTCTTC,CASSEGGPPYNEQFF